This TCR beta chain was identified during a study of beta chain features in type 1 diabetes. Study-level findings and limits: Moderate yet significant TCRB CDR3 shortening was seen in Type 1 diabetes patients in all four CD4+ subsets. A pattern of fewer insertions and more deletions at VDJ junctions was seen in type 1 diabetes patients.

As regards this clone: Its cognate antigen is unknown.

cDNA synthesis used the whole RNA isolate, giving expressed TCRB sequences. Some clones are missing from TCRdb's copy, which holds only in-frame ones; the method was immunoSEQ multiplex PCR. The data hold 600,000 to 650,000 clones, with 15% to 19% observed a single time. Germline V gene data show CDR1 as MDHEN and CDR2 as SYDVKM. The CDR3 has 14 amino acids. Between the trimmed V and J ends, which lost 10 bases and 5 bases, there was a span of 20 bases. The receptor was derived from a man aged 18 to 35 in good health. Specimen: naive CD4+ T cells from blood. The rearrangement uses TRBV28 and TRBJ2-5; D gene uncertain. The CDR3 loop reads CATTRRARMETQYF. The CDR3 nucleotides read TGTGCCACCACCAGACGAGCGAGGATGGAGACCCAGTACTTC.